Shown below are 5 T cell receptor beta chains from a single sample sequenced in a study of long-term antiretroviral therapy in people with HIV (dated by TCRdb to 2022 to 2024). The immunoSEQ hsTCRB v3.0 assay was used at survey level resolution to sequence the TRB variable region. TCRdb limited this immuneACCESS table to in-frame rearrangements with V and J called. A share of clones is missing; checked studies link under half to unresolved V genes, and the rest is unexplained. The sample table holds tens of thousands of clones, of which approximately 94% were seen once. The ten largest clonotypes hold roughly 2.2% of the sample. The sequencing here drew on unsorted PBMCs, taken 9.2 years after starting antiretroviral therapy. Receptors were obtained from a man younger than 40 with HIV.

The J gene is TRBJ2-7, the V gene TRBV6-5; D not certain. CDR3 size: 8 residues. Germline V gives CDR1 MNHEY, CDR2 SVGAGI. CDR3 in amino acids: CAHYEQYV. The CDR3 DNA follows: TGTGCACATTACGAGCAGTACGTC.

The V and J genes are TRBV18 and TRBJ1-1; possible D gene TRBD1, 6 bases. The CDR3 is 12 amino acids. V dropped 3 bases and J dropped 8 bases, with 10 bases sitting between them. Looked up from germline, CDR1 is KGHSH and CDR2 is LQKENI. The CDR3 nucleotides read TGTGCCAGCTCACCTTCAGGGGACGAAGCTTTCTTT. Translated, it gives CASSPSGDEAFF.

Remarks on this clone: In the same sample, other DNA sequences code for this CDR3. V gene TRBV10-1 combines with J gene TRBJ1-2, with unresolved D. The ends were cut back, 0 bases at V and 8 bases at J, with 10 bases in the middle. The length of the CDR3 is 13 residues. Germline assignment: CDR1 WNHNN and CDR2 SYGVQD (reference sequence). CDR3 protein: CASSESREGGYTF. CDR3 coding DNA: TGCGCCAGCAGTGAGTCAAGGGAAGGCGGCTACACCTTC.

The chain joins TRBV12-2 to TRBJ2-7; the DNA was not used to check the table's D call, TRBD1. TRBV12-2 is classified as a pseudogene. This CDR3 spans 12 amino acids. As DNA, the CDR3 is TGTGCAAGTCGCCCCCGACAGGACGAGCAGTACGTC. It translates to CASRPRQDEQYV.

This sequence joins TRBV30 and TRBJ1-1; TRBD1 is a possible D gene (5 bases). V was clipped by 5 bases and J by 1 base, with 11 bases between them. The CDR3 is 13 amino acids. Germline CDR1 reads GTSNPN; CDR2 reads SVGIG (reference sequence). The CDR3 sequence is CAWPGPGNTEAFF. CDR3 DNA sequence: TGTGCCTGGCCGGGACCCGGGAACACTGAAGCTTTCTTT. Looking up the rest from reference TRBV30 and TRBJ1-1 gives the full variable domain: SQTIHQWPATLVQPVGSPLSLECTVEGTSNPNLYWYRQAAGRGLQLLFYSVGIGQISSEVPQNLSASRPQDRQFILSSKKLLLSDSGFYLCAWPGPGNTEAFFGQGTRLTVV.